This T cell receptor beta chain is drawn from a study of T cells in Graves' hyperthyroidism and ophthalmopathy. V lost 3 bases and J 0 bases, leaving 9 bases between the germline ends. Germline CDR1 and CDR2: SNHLY and FYNNEI. The CDR3 spans 15 residues. Study results and caveats: Ophthalmopathy was model-predicted a median around 6.1 months pre-onset. Appearing also in blood were most of the thyroid clonotypes expanded above 0.001.

This clonotype was observed many times. Its antigen remains unknown. Clinical symptoms, serum thyroxine and TRAb, thyroid ultrasound and orbital computed tomography were used for the diagnoses. Regions amplified from RNA transcripts were the TCR beta CDR3 regions. Researchers ran a first-round RT-PCR on the TCR CDR3 using the HTBI primer set. TCRdb itself ran the multiplex PCR reads through MiXCR, one entry per CDR3 protein. The data hold roughly 740,000 distinct CDR3 sequences, with roughly 15% observed a single time. The clonotype originates from a man between 18 and 35 years old with Graves' hyperthyroidism. Sequencing was performed on blood. This chain joins TRBV2 and TRBJ2-1; D uncertain. The CDR3 DNA sequence: TGTGCCAGCAGTGAGAAGTTGAGCTCCTACAATGAGCAGTTCTTC. Translated: CASSEKLSSYNEQFF.